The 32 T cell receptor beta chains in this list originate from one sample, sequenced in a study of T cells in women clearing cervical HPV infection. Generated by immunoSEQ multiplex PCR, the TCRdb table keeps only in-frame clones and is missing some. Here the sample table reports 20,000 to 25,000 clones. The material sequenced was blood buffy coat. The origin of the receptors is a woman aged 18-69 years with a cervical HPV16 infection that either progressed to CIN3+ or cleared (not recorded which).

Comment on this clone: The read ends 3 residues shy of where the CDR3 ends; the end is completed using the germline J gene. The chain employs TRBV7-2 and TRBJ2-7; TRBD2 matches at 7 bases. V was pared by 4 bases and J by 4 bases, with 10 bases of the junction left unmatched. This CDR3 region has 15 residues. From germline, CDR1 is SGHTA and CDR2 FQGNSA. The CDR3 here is CASSSPRDYPYEQYF. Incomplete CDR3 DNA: TGTGCCAGCAGCTCTCCTAGGGACTACCCATACGAG.

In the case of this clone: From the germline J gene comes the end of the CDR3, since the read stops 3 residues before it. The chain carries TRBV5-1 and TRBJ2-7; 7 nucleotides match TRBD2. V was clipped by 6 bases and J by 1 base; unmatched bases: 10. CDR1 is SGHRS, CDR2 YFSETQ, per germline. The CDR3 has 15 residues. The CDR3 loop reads CASTSGGSGSYEQYF. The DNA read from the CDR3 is TGCGCCAGCACCTCCGGGGGGAGTGGGTCCTACGAG. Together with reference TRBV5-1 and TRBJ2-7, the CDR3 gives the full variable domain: KAGVTQTPRYLIKTRGQQVTLSCSPISGHRSVSWYQQTPGQGLQFLFEYFSETQRNKGNFPGRFSGRQFSNSRSEMNVSTLELGDSALYLCASTSGGSGSYEQYFGPGTRLTVT.

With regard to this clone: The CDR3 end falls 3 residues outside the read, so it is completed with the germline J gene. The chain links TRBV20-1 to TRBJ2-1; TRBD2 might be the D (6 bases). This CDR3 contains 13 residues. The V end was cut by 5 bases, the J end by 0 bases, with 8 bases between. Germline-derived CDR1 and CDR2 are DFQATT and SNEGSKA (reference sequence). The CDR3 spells CSAWDSSYNEQFF. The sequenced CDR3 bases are TGCAGTGCTTGGGACTCCTCCTACAATGAG.

The sequenced CDR3 bases are TGTGCCAGTAGTATAGCAGGGGTTGGCAATCAGCCC. Amino acids: CASSIAGVGNQP. In full, the CDR3 is CASSIAGVGNQPQHF. The rearrangement joins TRBV19 to TRBJ1-5, with a possible D match to TRBD1 (6 bases). The observed sequence ends 3 residues before the CDR3 terminus, with the missing tail filled in from the germline J gene. The length of the CDR3 is 15 residues. CDR1 LNHDA and CDR2 SQIVND come from the germline V gene (reference sequence). V was shortened by 1 base and J by 2 bases, with 9 bases between the two germline ends.

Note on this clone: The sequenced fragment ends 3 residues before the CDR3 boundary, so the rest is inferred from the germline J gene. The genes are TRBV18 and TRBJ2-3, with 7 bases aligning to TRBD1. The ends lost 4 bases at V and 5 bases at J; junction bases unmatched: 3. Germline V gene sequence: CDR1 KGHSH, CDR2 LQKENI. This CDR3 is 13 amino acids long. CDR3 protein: CASSLRQGDTQYF. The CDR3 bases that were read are TGTGCCAGCTCACTGCGACAGGGAGATACG. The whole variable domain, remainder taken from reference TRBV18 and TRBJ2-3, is NAGVMQNPRHLVRRRGQEARLRCSPMKGHSHVYWYRQLPEEGLKFMVYLQKENIIDESGMPKERFSAEFPKEGPSILRIQQVVRGDSAAYFCASSLRQGDTQYFGPGTRLTVL.

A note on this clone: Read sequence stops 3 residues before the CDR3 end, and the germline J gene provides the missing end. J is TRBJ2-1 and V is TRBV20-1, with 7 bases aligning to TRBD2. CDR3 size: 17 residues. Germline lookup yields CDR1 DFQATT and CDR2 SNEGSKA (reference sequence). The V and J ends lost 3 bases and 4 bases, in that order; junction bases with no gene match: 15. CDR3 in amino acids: CSARGFISGTSYNEQFF. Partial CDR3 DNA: TGCAGTGCTAGGGGTTTCATAAGCGGGACTTCTTACAATGAG.

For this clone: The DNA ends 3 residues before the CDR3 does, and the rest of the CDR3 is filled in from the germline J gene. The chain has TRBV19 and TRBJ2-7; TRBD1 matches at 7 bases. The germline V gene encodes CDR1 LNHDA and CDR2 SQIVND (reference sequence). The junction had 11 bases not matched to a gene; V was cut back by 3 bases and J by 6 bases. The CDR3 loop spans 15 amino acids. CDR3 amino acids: CASSIGGTAQAEQYF. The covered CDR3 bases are TGTGCCAGTAGTATTGGTGGGACAGCGCAAGCCGAG.

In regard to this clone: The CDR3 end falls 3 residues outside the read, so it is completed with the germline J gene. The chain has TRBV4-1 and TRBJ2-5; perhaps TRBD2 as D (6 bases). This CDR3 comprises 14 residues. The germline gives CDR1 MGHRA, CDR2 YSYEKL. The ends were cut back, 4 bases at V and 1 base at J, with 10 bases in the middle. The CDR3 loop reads CASSPGGSQETQYF. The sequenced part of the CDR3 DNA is TGCGCCAGCAGCCCAGGAGGGTCCCAAGAGACC.

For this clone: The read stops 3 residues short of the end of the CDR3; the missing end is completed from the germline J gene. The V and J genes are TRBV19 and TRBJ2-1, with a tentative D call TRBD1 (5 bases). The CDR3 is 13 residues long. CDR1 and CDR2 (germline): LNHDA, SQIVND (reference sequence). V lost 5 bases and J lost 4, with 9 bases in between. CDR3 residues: CASSVRQYNEQFF. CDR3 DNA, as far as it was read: TGTGCCAGTAGTGTCCGACAGTACAATGAG.

CDR3 sequence reads: CASSLALGGIDEQYF. CDR3 bases read: TGTGCCAGCAGCTTAGCGCTGGGGGGGATCGACGAG. The chain links TRBV7-2 to TRBJ2-7; 7 bases align to TRBD2. The read terminates 3 residues before the CDR3 end, so the remaining end is supplied by the germline J gene. Germline V gene lookup returns CDR1 SGHTA and CDR2 FQGNSA. The CDR3 has 15 amino acids. The V and J ends lost 0 bases and 5 bases, in that order; junction bases with no gene match: 7.

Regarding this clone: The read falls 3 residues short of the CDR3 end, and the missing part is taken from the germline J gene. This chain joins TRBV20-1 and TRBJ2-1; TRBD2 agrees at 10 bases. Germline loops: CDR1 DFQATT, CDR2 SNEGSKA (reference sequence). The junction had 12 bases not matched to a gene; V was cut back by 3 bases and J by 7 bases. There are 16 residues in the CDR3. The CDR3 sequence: CSASKAGGPIGNEQFF. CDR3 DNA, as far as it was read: TGCAGTGCTAGTAAAGCGGGAGGGCCGATTGGTAATGAG.

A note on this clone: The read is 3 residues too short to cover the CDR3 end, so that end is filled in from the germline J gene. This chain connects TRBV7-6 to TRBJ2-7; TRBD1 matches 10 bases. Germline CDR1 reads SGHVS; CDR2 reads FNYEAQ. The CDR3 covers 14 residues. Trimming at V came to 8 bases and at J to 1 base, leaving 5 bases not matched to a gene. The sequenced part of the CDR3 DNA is TGTGCCAGCGAATCGGGACAGGGGTCCTACGAG. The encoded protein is CASESGQGSYE. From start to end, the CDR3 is CASESGQGSYEQYF.

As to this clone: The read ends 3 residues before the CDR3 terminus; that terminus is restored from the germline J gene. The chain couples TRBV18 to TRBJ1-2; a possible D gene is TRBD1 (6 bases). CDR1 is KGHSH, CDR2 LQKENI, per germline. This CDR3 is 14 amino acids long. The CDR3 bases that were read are TGTGCCAGCTCCCCGGGACAAATCACAGATACC. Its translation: CASSPGQITDT. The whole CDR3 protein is CASSPGQITDTYTF.

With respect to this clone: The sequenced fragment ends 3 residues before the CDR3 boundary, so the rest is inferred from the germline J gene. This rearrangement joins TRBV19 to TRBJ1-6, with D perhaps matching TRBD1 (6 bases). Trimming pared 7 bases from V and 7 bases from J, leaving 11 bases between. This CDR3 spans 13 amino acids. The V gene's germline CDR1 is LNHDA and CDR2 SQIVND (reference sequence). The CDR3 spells CASTGVWNSPLHF. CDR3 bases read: TGTGCCAGTACAGGGGTTTGGAATTCACCC.

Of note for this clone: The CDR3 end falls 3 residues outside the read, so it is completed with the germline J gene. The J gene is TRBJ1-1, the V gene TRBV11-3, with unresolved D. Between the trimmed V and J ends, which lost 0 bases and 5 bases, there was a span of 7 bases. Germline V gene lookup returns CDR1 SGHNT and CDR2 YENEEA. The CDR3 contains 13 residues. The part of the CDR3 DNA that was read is TGTGCCAGCAGCTTAGATCGTCGGACTGAA. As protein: CASSLDRRTE. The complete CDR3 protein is CASSLDRRTEAFF. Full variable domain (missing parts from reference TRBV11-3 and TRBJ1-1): EAGVVQSPRYKIIEKKQPVAFWCNPISGHNTLYWYLQNLGQGPELLIRYENEEAVDDSQLPKDRFSAERLKGVDSTLKIQPAELGDSAVYLCASSLDRRTEAFFGQGTRLTVV.

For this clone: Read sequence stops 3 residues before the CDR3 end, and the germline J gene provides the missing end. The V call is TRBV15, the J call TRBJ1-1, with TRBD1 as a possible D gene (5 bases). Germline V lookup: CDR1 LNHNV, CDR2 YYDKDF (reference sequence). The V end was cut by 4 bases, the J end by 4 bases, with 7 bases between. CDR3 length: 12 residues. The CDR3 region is CATSKDSTEAFF. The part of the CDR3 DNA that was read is TGTGCCACCAGCAAAGACAGCACTGAA.

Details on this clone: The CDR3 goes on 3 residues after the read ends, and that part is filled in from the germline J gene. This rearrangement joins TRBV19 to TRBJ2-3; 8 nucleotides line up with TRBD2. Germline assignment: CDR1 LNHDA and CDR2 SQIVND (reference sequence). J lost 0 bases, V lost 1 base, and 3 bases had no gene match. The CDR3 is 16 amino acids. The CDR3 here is CASSIGGGRSTDTQYF. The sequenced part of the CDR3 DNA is TGTGCCAGTAGTATAGGTGGCGGGAGGAGCACAGATACG. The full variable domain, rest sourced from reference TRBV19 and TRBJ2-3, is DGGITQSPKYLFRKEGQNVTLSCEQNLNHDAMYWYRQDPGQGLRLIYYSQIVNDFQKGDIAEGYSVSREKKESFPLTVTSAQKNPTAFYLCASSIGGGRSTDTQYFGPGTRLTVL.

Partial CDR3 DNA: TGCAGTGCTAGAGAGGCGGCAGGGGGAAACACC. This encodes CSAREAAGGNT. The CDR3 in full is CSAREAAGGNTIYF. V gene TRBV20-1 combines with J gene TRBJ1-3; a weak D match, TRBD1 (5 bases). Sequencing ends 3 residues short of the CDR3 end; the germline J gene provides the rest. V dropped 0 bases and J dropped 4 bases, with 10 bases sitting between them. The CDR3 is 14 residues long. Germline V gene sequence: CDR1 DFQATT, CDR2 SNEGSKA (reference sequence).

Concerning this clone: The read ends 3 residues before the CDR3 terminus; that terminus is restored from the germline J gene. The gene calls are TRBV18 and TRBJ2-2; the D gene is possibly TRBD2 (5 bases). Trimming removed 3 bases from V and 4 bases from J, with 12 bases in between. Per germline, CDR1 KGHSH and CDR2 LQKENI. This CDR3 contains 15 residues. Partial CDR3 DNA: TGTGCCAGCTCACCCCCGCGTCGGGGCACCGGGGAG. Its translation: CASSPPRRGTGE. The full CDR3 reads CASSPPRRGTGELFF. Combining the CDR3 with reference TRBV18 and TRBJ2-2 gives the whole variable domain NAGVMQNPRHLVRRRGQEARLRCSPMKGHSHVYWYRQLPEEGLKFMVYLQKENIIDESGMPKERFSAEFPKEGPSILRIQQVVRGDSAAYFCASSPPRRGTGELFFGEGSRLTVL.

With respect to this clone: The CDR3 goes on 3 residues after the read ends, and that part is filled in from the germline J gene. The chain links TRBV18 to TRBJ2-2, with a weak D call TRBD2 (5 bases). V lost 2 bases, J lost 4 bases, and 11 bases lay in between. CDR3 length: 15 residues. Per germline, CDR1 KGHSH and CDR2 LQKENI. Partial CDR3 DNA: TGTGCCAGCTCACCAAGAGGGTTGGGCACCGGGGAG. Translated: CASSPRGLGTGE. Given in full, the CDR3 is CASSPRGLGTGELFF. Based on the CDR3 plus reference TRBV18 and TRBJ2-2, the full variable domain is NAGVMQNPRHLVRRRGQEARLRCSPMKGHSHVYWYRQLPEEGLKFMVYLQKENIIDESGMPKERFSAEFPKEGPSILRIQQVVRGDSAAYFCASSPRGLGTGELFFGEGSRLTVL.

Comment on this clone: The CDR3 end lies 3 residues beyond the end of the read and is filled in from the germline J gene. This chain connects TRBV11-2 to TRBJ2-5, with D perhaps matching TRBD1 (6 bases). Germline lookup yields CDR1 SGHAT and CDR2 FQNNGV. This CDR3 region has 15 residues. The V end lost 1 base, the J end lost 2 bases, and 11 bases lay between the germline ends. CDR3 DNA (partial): TGTGCCAGCAGCTTAGGGACAGCCCGACAAGAGACC. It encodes CASSLGTARQET. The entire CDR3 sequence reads CASSLGTARQETQYF.

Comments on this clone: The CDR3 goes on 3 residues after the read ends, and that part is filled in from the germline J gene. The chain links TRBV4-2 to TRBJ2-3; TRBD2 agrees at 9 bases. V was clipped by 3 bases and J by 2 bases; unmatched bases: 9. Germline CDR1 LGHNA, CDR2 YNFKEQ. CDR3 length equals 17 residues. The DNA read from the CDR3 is TGTGCCAGCAGCCAGGTAGCGGGAGCCCATTTCACAGATACG. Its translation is CASSQVAGAHFTDT. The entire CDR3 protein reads CASSQVAGAHFTDTQYF.

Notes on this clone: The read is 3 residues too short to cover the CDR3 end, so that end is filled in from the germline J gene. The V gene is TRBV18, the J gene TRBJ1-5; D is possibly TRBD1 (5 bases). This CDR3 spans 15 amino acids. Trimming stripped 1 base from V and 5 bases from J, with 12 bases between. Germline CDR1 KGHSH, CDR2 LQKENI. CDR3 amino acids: CASSPLAGNDQPQHF. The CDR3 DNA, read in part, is TGTGCCAGCTCACCACTGGCAGGGAATGATCAGCCC.

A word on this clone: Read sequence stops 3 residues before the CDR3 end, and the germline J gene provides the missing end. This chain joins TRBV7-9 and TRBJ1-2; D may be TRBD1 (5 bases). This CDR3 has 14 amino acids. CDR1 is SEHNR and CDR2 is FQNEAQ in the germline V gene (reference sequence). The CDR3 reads CASSLVQGEDTYTF. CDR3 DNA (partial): TGTGCCAGCAGCTTAGTTCAGGGTGAAGATACC.

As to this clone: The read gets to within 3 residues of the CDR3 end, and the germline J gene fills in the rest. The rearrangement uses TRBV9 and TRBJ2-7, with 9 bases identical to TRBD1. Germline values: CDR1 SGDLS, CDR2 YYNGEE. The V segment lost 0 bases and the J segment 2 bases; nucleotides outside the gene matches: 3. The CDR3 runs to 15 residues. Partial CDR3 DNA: TGTGCCAGCAGCGTAGGACAGGGGGGGACCTACGAG. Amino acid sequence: CASSVGQGGTYE. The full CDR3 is CASSVGQGGTYEQYF.

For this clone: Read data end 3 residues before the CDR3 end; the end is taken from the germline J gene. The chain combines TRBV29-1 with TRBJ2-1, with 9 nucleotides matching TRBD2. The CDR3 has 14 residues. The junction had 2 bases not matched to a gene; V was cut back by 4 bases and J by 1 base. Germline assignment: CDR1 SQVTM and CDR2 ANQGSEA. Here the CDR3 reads CSVALAGSYNEQFF. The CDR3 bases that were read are TGCAGCGTTGCCCTAGCGGGATCCTACAATGAG.

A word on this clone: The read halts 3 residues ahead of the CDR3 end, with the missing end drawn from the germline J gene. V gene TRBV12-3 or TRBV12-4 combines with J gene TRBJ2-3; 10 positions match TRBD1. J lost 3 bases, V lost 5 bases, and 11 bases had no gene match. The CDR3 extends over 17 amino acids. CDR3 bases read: TGTGCCAGCAGTCCGAGCCTTGGACAGGGGGGGACAGATACG. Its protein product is CASSPSLGQGGTDT. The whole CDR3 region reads CASSPSLGQGGTDTQYF.

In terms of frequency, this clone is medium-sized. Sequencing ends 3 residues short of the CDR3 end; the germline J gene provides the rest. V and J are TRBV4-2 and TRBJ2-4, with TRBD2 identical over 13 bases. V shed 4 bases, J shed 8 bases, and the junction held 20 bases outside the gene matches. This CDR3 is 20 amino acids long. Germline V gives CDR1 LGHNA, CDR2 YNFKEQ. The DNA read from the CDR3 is TGTGCCAGCAGCCCCGACTCGGTGTGGACTAGCGGGAGTGGAATGGACATT. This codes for CASSPDSVWTSGSGMDI. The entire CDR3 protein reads CASSPDSVWTSGSGMDIQYF.

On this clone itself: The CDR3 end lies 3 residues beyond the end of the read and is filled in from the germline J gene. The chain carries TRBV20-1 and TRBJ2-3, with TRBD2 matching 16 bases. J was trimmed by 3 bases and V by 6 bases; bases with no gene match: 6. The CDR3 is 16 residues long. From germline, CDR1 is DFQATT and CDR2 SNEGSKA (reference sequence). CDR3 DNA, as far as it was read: TGCAGTGCAATACGGGGACTAGCGGGAGGGACAGATACG. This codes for CSAIRGLAGGTDT. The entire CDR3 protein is CSAIRGLAGGTDTQYF.

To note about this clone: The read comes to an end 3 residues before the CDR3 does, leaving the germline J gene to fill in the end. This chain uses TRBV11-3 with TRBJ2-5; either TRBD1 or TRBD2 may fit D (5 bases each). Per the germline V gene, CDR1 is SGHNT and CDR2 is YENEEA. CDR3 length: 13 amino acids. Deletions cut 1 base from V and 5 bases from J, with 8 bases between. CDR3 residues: CASSLAGSETQYF. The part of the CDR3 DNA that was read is TGTGCCAGCAGCTTAGCAGGGAGTGAGACC. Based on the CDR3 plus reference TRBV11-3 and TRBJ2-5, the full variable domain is EAGVVQSPRYKIIEKKQPVAFWCNPISGHNTLYWYLQNLGQGPELLIRYENEEAVDDSQLPKDRFSAERLKGVDSTLKIQPAELGDSAVYLCASSLAGSETQYFGPGTRLLVL.

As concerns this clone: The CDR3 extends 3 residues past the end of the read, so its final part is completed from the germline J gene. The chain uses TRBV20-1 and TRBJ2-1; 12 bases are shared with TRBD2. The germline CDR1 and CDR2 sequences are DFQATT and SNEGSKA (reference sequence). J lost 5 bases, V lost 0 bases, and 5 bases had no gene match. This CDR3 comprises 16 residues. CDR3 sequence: CSARDLGLAGNNEQFF. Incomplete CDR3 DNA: TGCAGTGCTAGAGATCTGGGACTAGCGGGTAACAATGAG.

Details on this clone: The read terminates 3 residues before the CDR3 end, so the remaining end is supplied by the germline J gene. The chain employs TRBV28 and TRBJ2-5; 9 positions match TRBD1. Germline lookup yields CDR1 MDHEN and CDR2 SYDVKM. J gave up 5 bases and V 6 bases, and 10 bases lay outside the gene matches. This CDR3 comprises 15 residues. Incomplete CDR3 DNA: TGTGCCAGCAGCATCGCGACAGGGGGGAGGGAGACC. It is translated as CASSIATGGRET. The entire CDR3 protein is CASSIATGGRETQYF.